The 31 T cell receptor beta chains below all came from one sample that was sequenced in a study of cytomegalovirus exposure and HLA in healthy donors. It was with 60 Vbeta and 13 Jbeta primers that the PCR ran. Sequencing used immunoSEQ multiplex PCR; TCRdb keeps in-frame clones, though not all of them. The sample lists roughly 130,000 clones, roughly 63% occurring once. Sequencing was done on a sample of PBMCs. The receptors stem from a man younger than 45 in good health and CMV-seropositive.

This chain uses TRBV6-1 with TRBJ2-3; 7 bases map to TRBD1. The germline gives CDR1 MNHNS, CDR2 SASEGT. With 2 bases clipped from V and 2 bases from J, the junction kept 10 bases outside the gene matches. The CDR3 runs 17 residues. In DNA, the CDR3 is TGTGCCAGCAGTGAAAGGGGGCGAAGCCGTTACACAGATACGCAGTATTTT. It specifies CASSERGRSRYTDTQYF.

The chain couples TRBV4-1 to TRBJ2-3; 14 nucleotides agree with TRBD2. CDR1 is MGHRA, CDR2 YSYEKL, per germline. The junction had 6 bases not matched to a gene; V was cut back by 6 bases and J by 4 bases. The CDR3 consists of 16 residues. CDR3 in DNA: TGCGCCAGCAGTGTAGGGACTAGCGGGAGTGCAGATACGCAGTATTTT. Translated, it gives CASSVGTSGSADTQYF.

This clone was detected only once. The chain is built from TRBV10-3 and TRBJ2-3; TRBD2 matches 11 bases. Germline V gene sequence: CDR1 ENHRY, CDR2 SYGVKD. Losses at the gene ends were 6 bases for V and 0 bases for J; bases not matched to a gene: 2. CDR3 length equals 15 residues. In nucleotides, the CDR3 is TGTGCCATCAGGGGGACTAGCGGAAGCACAGATACGCAGTATTTT. Amino acid sequence: CAIRGTSGSTDTQYF.

This chain links TRBV7-3 with TRBJ1-3, with TRBD1 matching 8 bases. Trimming removed 5 bases from V and 4 bases from J; junction bases left unmatched: 7. This CDR3 has 15 amino acids. In germline, CDR1 is SGHTA, CDR2 FQGTGA. The CDR3 is CASSKQGGLGNTIYF. CDR3 bases: TGTGCCAGCAGCAAACAGGGGGGCCTCGGAAACACCATATATTTT.

V usage is TRBV5-1 and J usage is TRBJ2-1; 7 positions match TRBD2. Trimming took 0 bases from V and 6 from J; bases not matched to a gene: 15. Germline loops: CDR1 SGHRS, CDR2 YFSETQ. The CDR3 has 18 amino acids. In DNA form, the CDR3 reads TGCGCCAGCAGCTTGGTAGGGCCGTGGCAACTAGCGTCCAATGAGCAGTTCTTC. Protein: CASSLVGPWQLASNEQFF.

The genes are TRBV10-2 and TRBJ1-2; no firm D call. The CDR3 runs to 14 residues. The germline V and J ends were trimmed by 7 bases and 4 bases, with 16 bases remaining between them. Per germline, CDR1 WSHSY and CDR2 SAAADI. CDR3 nucleotides: TGCGCCAGCACTTCGGGGAGCGGCGCCTATGGCTACACCTTC. Protein product: CASTSGSGAYGYTF.

The chain recombines TRBV28 with TRBJ2-5, with 11 bases matching TRBD2. With 3 bases clipped from V and 4 bases from J, the junction kept 7 bases outside the gene matches. The germline gives CDR1 MDHEN, CDR2 SYDVKM. The CDR3 covers 16 residues. CDR3 sequence reads: CASSFRNSGGGETQYF. CDR3 DNA sequence: TGTGCCAGCAGTTTTAGGAATAGCGGGGGGGGAGAGACCCAGTACTTC.

J is TRBJ2-3 and V is TRBV5-1; D ambiguous. This CDR3 contains 12 residues. V dropped 0 bases and J dropped 8 bases, with 7 bases sitting between them. From germline, CDR1 is SGHRS and CDR2 YFSETQ. The CDR3 is CASSLELVTQYF. The CDR3 bases are TGCGCCAGCAGCTTGGAGCTGGTTACGCAGTATTTT. The entire variable domain, with the rest obtained from reference TRBV5-1 and TRBJ2-3, is as follows: KAGVTQTPRYLIKTRGQQVTLSCSPISGHRSVSWYQQTPGQGLQFLFEYFSETQRNKGNFPGRFSGRQFSNSRSEMNVSTLELGDSALYLCASSLELVTQYFGPGTRLTVL.

As to this clone: An end of the junction differs from the germline gene, which may be a read error. The chain is built from TRBV7-7 and TRBJ2-3; D is undetermined. The CDR3 consists of 15 residues. Looked up from germline, CDR1 is SSHAT and CDR2 is FNYEAQ (reference sequence). The CDR3 DNA follows: TGTGCTAGCAGCTTAGTATGGCAGTTCACAGATACGCAGTATTTT. It translates to CASSLVWQFTDTQYF. Full variable domain (remainder filled in from reference TRBV7-7 and TRBJ2-3): GAGVSQSPRYKVTKRGQDVTLRCDPISSHATLYWYQQALGQGPEFLTYFNYEAQPDKSGLPSDRFSAERPEGSISTLTIQRTEQRDSAMYRCASSLVWQFTDTQYFGPGTRLTVL.

The chain joins TRBV5-4 to TRBJ1-2; maybe TRBD1 (5 bases). The germline V gene has CDR1 SGHNT and CDR2 YYREEE (reference sequence). The CDR3 covers 15 residues. Trimming cost V 3 bases and J 4 bases, with 16 bases left between them. This CDR3 is CASSSQNTGVYGYTF. The DNA of the CDR3 is TGTGCCAGCAGCTCACAGAACACAGGAGTCTATGGCTACACCTTC.

The CDR3 region has the DNA TGCGCCAGCAGGTTTGCGGGGCTAGACCAAGAGACCCAGTACTTC. Protein: CASRFAGLDQETQYF. The gene calls are TRBV5-1 and TRBJ2-5, with D perhaps TRBD2 (6 bases). V lost 5 bases and J 0 bases, leaving 14 bases between the germline ends. The CDR3 totals 15 residues. Germline-derived CDR1 and CDR2 are SGHRS and YFSETQ.

This chain uses TRBV5-4 with TRBJ2-5; the match to TRBD1 covers 12 bases. CDR3 length equals 16 residues. V trimming: 0 bases; J trimming: 5 bases; junction bases outside the gene matches: 5. Germline values: CDR1 SGHNT, CDR2 YYREEE (reference sequence). CDR3 protein: CASSLARDRGPETQYF. The CDR3 DNA reads as TGTGCCAGCAGCTTGGCGCGGGACAGGGGGCCGGAGACCCAGTACTTC.

The V and J genes are TRBV9 and TRBJ1-2; no clear D. CDR1 and CDR2 (germline): SGDLS, YYNGEE. The CDR3 is made up of 16 amino acids. The germline V and J ends were trimmed by 3 bases and 0 bases, with 15 bases remaining between them. The CDR3 here is CASSARTSPANYGYTF. The CDR3, as DNA: TGTGCCAGCAGCGCCCGTACGAGTCCCGCTAACTATGGCTACACCTTC.

This clone was seen a few times. Written as DNA, the CDR3 is TGTGCCAGCAGCCAAATCACGGGGGGTTCCTACGAGCAGTACTTC. Encoded protein: CASSQITGGSYEQYF. The V gene is TRBV7-9, the J gene TRBJ2-7; 7 positions agree with TRBD2. The CDR3 runs 15 residues. V was clipped by 5 bases and J by 1 base; unmatched bases: 8. CDR1 is SEHNR and CDR2 is FQNEAQ in the germline V gene (reference sequence).

A few counts support this clone. The chain carries TRBV7-3 and TRBJ2-7; D is undetermined. Germline-derived CDR1 and CDR2 are SGHTA and FQGTGA. The CDR3 contains 13 residues. V gave up 5 bases and J gave up 4 bases, with 12 bases separating them. The CDR3 sequence is CASSPNGAYEQYF. The CDR3 nucleotides read TGTGCCAGCAGCCCAAACGGAGCTTACGAGCAGTACTTC.

V usage is TRBV6-5 and J usage is TRBJ2-1; possible D gene TRBD2, 6 bases. The CDR3 runs 15 residues. Germline V lookup: CDR1 MNHEY, CDR2 SVGAGI. V was shortened by 6 bases and J by 6 bases, with 18 bases between the two germline ends. CDR3 sequence reads: CASSFDGDWANEQFF. CDR3 DNA: TGTGCCAGCAGCTTCGATGGGGACTGGGCCAATGAGCAGTTCTTC.

This rearrangement joins TRBV7-2 to TRBJ1-2, with a weak D call TRBD1 (5 bases). The CDR3 loop spans 14 amino acids. CDR1 and CDR2 from the germline V gene are SGHTA and FQGNSA. Deletions cut 3 bases from V and 7 bases from J, with 15 bases between. This chain's CDR3 is CASSFVTGLGGYTF. The CDR3 region has the DNA TGTGCCAGCAGCTTCGTTACAGGTTTAGGTGGCTACACCTTC. Drawing the rest from reference TRBV7-2 and TRBJ1-2, the complete variable domain is GAGVSQSPSNKVTEKGKDVELRCDPISGHTALYWYRQSLGQGLEFLIYFQGNSAPDKSGLPSDRFSAERTGGSVSTLTIQRTQQEDSAVYLCASSFVTGLGGYTFGSGTRLTVV.

The chain combines TRBV12-2 with TRBJ2-6; the table calls TRBD2, which could not be checked here. TRBV12-2 is classified as a pseudogene. This CDR3 has 17 residues. The CDR3 nucleotides are TGTGCAAGTCGCTTAGGGGTGGAAGCGCCTGGGGCCAACGTCCTGACTTTC. Residues: CASRLGVEAPGANVLTF.

This clone was counted a single time. V usage is TRBV7-2 and J usage is TRBJ2-7, with a possible D match to TRBD1 (6 bases). Trimming stripped 5 bases from V and 4 bases from J, with 18 bases between. The CDR3 has 15 residues. In germline, CDR1 is SGHTA, CDR2 FQGNSA. The CDR3 DNA sequence: TGTGCCAGCAGCCGACGGACAGCTCCGACGTACGAGCAGTACTTC. Protein product: CASSRRTAPTYEQYF.

In its sample, this clone was seen a few times. The chain carries TRBV28 and TRBJ2-7; 7 bases agree with TRBD1. V was pared by 5 bases and J by 7 bases, with 11 bases of the junction left unmatched. CDR1 and CDR2 (germline): MDHEN, SYDVKM. There are 14 residues in the CDR3. CDR3 in DNA: TGTGCCAGCAGTAACCACATTTTACAGGGGGAGCAGTACTTC. It encodes CASSNHILQGEQYF.

The rearrangement joins TRBV4-2 to TRBJ2-1; TRBD2 matches at 12 bases. Looked up from germline, CDR1 is LGHNA and CDR2 is YNFKEQ. Trimming at V came to 0 bases and at J to 0 bases, leaving 9 bases not matched to a gene. CDR3 length: 20 amino acids. CDR3 sequence (DNA): TGTGCCAGCAGCCAAGAAAGCCGGGGACTAGCGGGCAGCTCCTACAATGAGCAGTTCTTC. Amino acid sequence: CASSQESRGLAGSSYNEQFF.

The gene calls are TRBV5-4 and TRBJ2-1, with 10 positions matching TRBD1. J lost 6 bases, V lost 5 bases, and 8 bases had no gene match. Germline lookup yields CDR1 SGHNT and CDR2 YYREEE (reference sequence). There are 15 residues in the CDR3. DNA for the CDR3: TGTGCCAGCAGACAATGGACAGGGGGTATCAATGAGCAGTTCTTC. Protein sequence: CASRQWTGGINEQFF. Full variable domain (outside the CDR3, taken from reference TRBV5-4 and TRBJ2-1): ETGVTQSPTHLIKTRGQQVTLRCSSQSGHNTVSWYQQALGQGPQFIFQYYREEENGRGNFPPRFSGLQFPNYSSELNVNALELDDSALYLCASRQWTGGINEQFFGPGTRLTVL.

CDR3 residues: CASSLKAGGVAALGADTQYF. The CDR3 region has the DNA TGTGCCAGCAGCTTAAAGGCCGGAGGGGTAGCGGCCCTAGGGGCAGATACGCAGTATTTT. The chain recombines TRBV7-3 with TRBJ2-3; possible D gene TRBD2, 6 bases. The CDR3 length is 20 residues. Germline V gives CDR1 SGHTA, CDR2 FQGTGA. Trimming left V 1 base short and J 4 bases short, with 27 bases between.

The chain joins TRBV11-2 to TRBJ2-5, with 9 positions matching TRBD1. Trimming at V came to 5 bases and at J to 12 bases, leaving 7 bases not matched to a gene. Germline V gene data show CDR1 as SGHAT and CDR2 as FQNNGV. CDR3 length equals 12 residues. The CDR3 region is CASSLVRDREYF. The CDR3 DNA reads as TGTGCCAGCAGCCTCGTCCGGGACAGGGAGTACTTC.

The chain couples TRBV19 to TRBJ2-1, with a possible D match to TRBD2 (5 bases). Germline assignment: CDR1 LNHDA and CDR2 SQIVND (reference sequence). The CDR3 loop spans 15 amino acids. Trimming removed 2 bases at V and 3 bases at J, with 11 bases between. CDR3 bases: TGTGCCAGTAGTATACGAGGGTTGGGCTACAATGAGCAGTTCTTC. Residues: CASSIRGLGYNEQFF.

This clone was seen a handful of times. The chain links TRBV28 to TRBJ2-7, with 7 bases that match TRBD2. J was trimmed by 4 bases and V by 3 bases; bases with no gene match: 12. The CDR3 length is 16 residues. Looked up from germline, CDR1 is MDHEN and CDR2 is SYDVKM. CDR3 DNA: TGTGCCAGCAGTTTGTCACTCGGGGGAGGGGTTTACGAGCAGTACTTC. It encodes CASSLSLGGGVYEQYF.

This chain joins TRBV5-1 and TRBJ2-3, with 9 bases aligning to TRBD1. Germline V gene lookup returns CDR1 SGHRS and CDR2 YFSETQ. The ends lost 2 bases at V and 2 bases at J; junction bases unmatched: 6. This CDR3 has 16 residues. CDR3 residues: CASSFRQGGYTDTQYF. The CDR3 region has the DNA TGCGCCAGCAGCTTCCGACAGGGGGGATACACAGATACGCAGTATTTT.

The chain combines TRBV2 with TRBJ2-1; D is unclear. The V gene lost 4 bases and the J gene lost 7 bases, with 11 bases spanning the gap. This CDR3 has 13 residues. The germline V gene encodes CDR1 SNHLY and CDR2 FYNNEI. The CDR3 loop is CASSAERENEQFF. DNA of the CDR3: TGTGCCAGCAGTGCGGAGAGAGAAAATGAGCAGTTCTTC.

The rearrangement joins TRBV7-3 to TRBJ2-1; 9 positions agree with TRBD2. The germline V gene has CDR1 SGHTA and CDR2 FQGTGA. V gave up 2 bases and J gave up 3 bases; unmatched junction bases: 5. The CDR3 spans 16 residues. CDR3 bases: TGTGCCAGCAGCTTAGGAGGTAGCGGGGGCTACAATGAGCAGTTCTTC. The encoded protein is CASSLGGSGGYNEQFF.

This chain joins TRBV6-5 and TRBJ1-5, with a possible D match to TRBD1 (5 bases). V lost 3 bases and J 1 base, leaving 10 bases between the germline ends. In germline, CDR1 is MNHEY, CDR2 SVGAGI. The CDR3 spans 15 residues. This chain's CDR3 is CASSYTGGSNQPQHF. CDR3 coding DNA: TGTGCCAGCAGTTATACGGGGGGGAGCAATCAGCCCCAGCATTTT.

The CDR3 reads CASSTTGSYNEQFF. DNA of the CDR3: TGTGCCAGCAGTACTACAGGGTCCTACAATGAGCAGTTCTTC. The chain recombines TRBV21-1 with TRBJ2-1; the table's D call of TRBD1 was not tested on the DNA. TRBV21-1 is a recognized pseudogene. The CDR3 is made up of 14 amino acids.